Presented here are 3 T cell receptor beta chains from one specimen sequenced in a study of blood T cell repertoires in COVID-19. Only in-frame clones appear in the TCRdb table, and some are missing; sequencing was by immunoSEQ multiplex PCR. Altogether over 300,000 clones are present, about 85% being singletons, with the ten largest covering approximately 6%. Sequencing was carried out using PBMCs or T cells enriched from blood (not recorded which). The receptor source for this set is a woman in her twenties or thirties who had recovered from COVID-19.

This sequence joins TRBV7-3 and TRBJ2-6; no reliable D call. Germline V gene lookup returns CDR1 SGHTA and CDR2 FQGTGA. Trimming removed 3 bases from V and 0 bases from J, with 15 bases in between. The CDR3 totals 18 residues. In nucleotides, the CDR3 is TGTGCCAGCAGCTTGGGTTTTCGGCGGCCCTCTGGGGCCAACGTCCTGACTTTC. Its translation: CASSLGFRRPSGANVLTF.

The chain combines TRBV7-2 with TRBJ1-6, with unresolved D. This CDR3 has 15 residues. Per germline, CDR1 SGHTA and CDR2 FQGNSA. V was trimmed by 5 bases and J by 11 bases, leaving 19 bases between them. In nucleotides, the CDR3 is TGTGCCAGCAGCCCTCCCCCAAGGGTGCGGGCACCCCTCCACTTT. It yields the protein CASSPPPRVRAPLHF.

The CDR3 nucleotides are TGTGCCAGCAGCCGCCTAGGGGCAGGGGAACAAGAGACCCAGTACTTC. Translating gives CASSRLGAGEQETQYF. The gene calls are TRBV3-1 (or the pseudogene TRBV3-2) and TRBJ2-5, with D perhaps matching TRBD1 (6 bases). CDR1 is LGHDT and CDR2 is YNNKEL in the germline V gene (reference sequence). Trimming stripped 4 bases from V and 2 bases from J, with 17 bases between. The CDR3 contains 16 residues.